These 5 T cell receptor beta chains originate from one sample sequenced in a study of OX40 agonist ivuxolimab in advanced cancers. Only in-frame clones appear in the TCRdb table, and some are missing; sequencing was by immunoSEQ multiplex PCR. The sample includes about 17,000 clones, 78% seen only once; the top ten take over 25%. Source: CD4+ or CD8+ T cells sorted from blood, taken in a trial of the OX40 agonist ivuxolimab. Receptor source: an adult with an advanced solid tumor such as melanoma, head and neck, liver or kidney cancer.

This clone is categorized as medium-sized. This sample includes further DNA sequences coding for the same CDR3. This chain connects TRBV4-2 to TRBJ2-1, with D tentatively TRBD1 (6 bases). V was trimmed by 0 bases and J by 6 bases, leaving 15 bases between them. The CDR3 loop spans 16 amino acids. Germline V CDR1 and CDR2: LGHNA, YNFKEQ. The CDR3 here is CASSQEILTRGNEQFF. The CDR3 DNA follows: TGTGCCAGCAGCCAAGAAATTCTGACCAGGGGCAATGAGCAGTTCTTC.

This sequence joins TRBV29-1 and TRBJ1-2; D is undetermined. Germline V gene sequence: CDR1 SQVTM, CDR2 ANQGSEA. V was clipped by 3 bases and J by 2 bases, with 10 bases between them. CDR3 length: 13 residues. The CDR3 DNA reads TGCAGCGTTGAGTACACTGAGAACTATGGCTACACCTTC. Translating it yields CSVEYTENYGYTF.

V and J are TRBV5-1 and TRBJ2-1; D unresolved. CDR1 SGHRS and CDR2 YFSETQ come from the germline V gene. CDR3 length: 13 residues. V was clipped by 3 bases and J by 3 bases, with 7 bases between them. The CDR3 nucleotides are TGCGCCAGCAGCTCTAACGGCTACAATGAGCAGTTCTTC. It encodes CASSSNGYNEQFF.

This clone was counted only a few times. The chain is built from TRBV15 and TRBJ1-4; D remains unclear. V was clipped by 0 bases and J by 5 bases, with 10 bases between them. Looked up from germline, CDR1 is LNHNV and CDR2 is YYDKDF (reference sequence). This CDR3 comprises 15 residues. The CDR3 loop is CATSRDNGGNEKLFF. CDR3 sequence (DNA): TGTGCCACCAGCAGAGATAACGGTGGGAATGAAAAACTGTTTTTT.

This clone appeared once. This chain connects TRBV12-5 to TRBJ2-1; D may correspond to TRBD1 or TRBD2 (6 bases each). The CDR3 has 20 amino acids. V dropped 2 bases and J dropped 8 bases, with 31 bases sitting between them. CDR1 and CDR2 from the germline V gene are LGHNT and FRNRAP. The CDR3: CASGLPTSSRTWGARDEQFF. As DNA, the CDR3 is TGTGCTAGTGGTTTGCCTACTTCATCCCGAACGTGGGGGGCGCGGGATGAGCAGTTCTTC.